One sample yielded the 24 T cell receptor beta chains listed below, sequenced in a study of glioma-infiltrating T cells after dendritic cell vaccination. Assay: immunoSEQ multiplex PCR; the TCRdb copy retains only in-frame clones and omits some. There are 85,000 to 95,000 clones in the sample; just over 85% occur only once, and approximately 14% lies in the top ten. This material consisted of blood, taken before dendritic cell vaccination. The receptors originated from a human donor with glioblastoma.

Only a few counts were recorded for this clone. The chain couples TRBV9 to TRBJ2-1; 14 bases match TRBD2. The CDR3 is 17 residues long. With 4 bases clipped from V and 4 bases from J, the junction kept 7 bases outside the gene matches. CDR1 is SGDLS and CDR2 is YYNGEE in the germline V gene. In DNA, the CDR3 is TGTGCCAGCAGCACCGGAGGGACTAGCGGGAGATACAATGAGCAGTTCTTC. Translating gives CASSTGGTSGRYNEQFF.

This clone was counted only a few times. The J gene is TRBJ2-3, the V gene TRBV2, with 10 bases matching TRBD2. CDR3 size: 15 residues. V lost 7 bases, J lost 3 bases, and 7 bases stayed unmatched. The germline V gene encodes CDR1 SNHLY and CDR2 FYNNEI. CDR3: CASMGTSVSTDTQYF. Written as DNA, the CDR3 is TGTGCCAGCATGGGGACTAGCGTTTCGACAGATACGCAGTATTTT.

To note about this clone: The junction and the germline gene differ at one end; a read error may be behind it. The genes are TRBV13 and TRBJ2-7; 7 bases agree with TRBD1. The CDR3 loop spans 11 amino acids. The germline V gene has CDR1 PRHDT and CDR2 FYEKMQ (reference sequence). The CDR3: CASSLEDRPIF. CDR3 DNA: TGTGCCAGCAGCTTAGAGGACAGGCCGATCTTC. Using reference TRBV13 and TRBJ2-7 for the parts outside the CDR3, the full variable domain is AAGVIQSPRHLIKEKRETATLKCYPIPRHDTVYWYQQGPGQDPQFLISFYEKMQSDKGSIPDRFSAQQFSDYHSELNMSSLELGDSALYFCASSLEDRPIFGPGTRLTVT.

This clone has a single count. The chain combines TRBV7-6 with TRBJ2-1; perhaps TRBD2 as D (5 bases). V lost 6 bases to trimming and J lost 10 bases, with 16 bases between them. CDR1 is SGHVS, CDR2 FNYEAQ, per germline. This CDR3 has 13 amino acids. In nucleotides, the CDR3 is TGTGCCAGCAGTTCCGACGGGGTAGGGGAGCAGTTCTTC. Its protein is CASSSDGVGEQFF. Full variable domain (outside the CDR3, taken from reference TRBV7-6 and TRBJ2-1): GAGVSQSPRYKVTKRGQDVALRCDPISGHVSLYWYRQALGQGPEFLTYFNYEAQQDKSGLPNDRFSAERPEGSISTLTIQRTEQRDSAMYRCASSSDGVGEQFFGPGTRLTVL.

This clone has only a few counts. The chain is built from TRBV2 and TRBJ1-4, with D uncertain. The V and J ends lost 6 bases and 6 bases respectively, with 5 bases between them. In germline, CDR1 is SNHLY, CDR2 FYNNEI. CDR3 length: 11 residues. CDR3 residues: CASSQYEKLFF. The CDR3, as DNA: TGTGCCAGCAGCCAGTATGAAAAACTGTTTTTT. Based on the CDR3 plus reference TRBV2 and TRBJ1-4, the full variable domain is EPEVTQTPSHQVTQMGQEVILRCVPISNHLYFYWYRQILGQKVEFLVSFYNNEISEKSEIFDDQFSVERPDGSNFTLKIRSTKLEDSAMYFCASSQYEKLFFGSGTQLSVL.

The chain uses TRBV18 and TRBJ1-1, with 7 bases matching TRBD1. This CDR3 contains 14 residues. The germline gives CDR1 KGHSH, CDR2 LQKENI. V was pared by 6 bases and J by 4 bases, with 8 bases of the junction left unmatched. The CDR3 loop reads CASSRQTGPTEAFF. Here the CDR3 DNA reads TGTGCCAGCTCCCGTCAGACAGGGCCCACTGAAGCTTTCTTT.

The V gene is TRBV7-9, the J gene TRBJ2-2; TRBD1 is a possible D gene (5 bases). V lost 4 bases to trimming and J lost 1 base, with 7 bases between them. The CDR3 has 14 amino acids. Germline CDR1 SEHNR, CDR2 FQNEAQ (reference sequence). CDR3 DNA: TGTGCCAGCAGCTCCGGACAGAACACCGGGGAGCTGTTTTTT. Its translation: CASSSGQNTGELFF.

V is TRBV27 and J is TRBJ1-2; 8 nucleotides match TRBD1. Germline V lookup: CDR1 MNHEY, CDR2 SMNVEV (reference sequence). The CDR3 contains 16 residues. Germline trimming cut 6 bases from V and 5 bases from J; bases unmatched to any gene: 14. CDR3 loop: CASRPPRAGGWYGYTF. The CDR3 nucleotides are TGTGCCAGCAGACCCCCACGGGCAGGGGGCTGGTATGGCTACACCTTC.

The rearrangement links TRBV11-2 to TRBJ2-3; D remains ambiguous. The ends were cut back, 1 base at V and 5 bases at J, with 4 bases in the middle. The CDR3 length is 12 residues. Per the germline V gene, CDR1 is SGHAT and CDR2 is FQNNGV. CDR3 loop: CASSLARDTQYF. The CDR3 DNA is TGTGCCAGCAGCTTAGCCAGAGATACGCAGTATTTT.

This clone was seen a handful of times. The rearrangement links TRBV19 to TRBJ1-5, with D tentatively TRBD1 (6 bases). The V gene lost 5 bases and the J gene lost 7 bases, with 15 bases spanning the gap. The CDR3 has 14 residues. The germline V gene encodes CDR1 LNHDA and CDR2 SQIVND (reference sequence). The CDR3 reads CASSPGTNNQPQHF. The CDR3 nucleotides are TGTGCCAGTAGTCCCGGGACAAATAACCAGCCCCAGCATTTT. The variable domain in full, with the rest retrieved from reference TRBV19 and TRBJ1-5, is DGGITQSPKYLFRKEGQNVTLSCEQNLNHDAMYWYRQDPGQGLRLIYYSQIVNDFQKGDIAEGYSVSREKKESFPLTVTSAQKNPTAFYLCASSPGTNNQPQHFGDGTRLSIL.

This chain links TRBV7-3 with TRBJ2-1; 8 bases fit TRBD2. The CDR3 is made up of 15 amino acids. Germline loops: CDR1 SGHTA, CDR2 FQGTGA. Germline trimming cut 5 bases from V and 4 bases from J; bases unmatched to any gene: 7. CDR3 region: CASSEGLAYYNEQFF. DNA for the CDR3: TGTGCCAGCAGCGAAGGACTAGCATATTACAATGAGCAGTTCTTC.

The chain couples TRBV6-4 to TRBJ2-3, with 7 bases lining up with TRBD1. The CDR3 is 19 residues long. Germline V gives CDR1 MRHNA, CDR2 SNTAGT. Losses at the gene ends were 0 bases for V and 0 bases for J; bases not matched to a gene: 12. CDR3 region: CASSDSTGTNYPSTDTQYF. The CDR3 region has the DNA TGTGCCAGCAGTGACTCGACAGGGACAAACTACCCTAGCACAGATACGCAGTATTTT.

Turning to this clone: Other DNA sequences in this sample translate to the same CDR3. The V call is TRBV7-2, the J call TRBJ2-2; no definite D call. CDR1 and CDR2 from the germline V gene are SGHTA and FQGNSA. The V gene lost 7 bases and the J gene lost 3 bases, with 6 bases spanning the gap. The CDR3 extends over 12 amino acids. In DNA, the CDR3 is TGTGCCAGCACCTCTGACACCGGGGAGCTGTTTTTT. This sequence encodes CASTSDTGELFF.

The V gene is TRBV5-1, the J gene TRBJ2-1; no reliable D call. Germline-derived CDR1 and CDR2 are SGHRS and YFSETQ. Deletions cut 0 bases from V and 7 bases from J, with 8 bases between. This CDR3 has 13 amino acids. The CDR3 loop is CASSLGSSNEQFF. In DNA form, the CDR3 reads TGCGCCAGCAGCTTGGGGAGCTCTAATGAGCAGTTCTTC.

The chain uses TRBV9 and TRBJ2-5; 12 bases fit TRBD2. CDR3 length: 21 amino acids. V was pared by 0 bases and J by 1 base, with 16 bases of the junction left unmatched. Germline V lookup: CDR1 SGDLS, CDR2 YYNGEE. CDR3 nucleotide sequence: TGTGCCAGCAGCGTAGCCCTCGGCGGACTAGCGGGACCCGGAGGCCAAGAGACCCAGTACTTC. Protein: CASSVALGGLAGPGGQETQYF.

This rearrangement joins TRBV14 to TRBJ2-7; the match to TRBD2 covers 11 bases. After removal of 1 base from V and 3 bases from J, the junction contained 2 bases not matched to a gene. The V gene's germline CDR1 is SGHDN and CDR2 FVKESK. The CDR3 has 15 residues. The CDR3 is CASSQVAGGVYEQYF. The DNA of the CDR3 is TGTGCCAGCAGCCAAGTAGCGGGAGGGGTCTACGAGCAGTACTTC. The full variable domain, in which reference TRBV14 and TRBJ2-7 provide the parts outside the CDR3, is EAGVTQFPSHSVIEKGQTVTLRCDPISGHDNLYWYRRVMGKEIKFLLHFVKESKQDESGMPNNRFLAERTGGTYSTLKVQPAELEDSGVYFCASSQVAGGVYEQYFGPGTRLTVT.

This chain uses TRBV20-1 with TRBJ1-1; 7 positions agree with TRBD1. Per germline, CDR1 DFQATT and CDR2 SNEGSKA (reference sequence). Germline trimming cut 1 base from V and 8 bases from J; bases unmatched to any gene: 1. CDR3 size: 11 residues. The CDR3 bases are TGCAGTGCTAGAGGACAGGGCGAAGCTTTCTTT. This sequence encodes CSARGQGEAFF.

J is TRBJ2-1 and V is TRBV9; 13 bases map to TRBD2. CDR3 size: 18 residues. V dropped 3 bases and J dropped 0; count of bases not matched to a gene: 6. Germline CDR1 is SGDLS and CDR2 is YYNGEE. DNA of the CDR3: TGTGCCAGCAGCGCGGGACTAGCGGGATCGAGCTCCTACAATGAGCAGTTCTTC. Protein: CASSAGLAGSSSYNEQFF. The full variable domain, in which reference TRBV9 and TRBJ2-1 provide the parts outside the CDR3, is DSGVTQTPKHLITATGQRVTLRCSPRSGDLSVYWYQQSLDQGLQFLIQYYNGEERAKGNILERFSAQQFPDLHSELNLSSLELGDSALYFCASSAGLAGSSSYNEQFFGPGTRLTVL.

The CDR3 DNA is TGTGCCAGCAGCGCCCAGGACACCGGGGAGCTGTTTTTT. This encodes CASSAQDTGELFF. The rearrangement links TRBV9 to TRBJ2-2; no clear D gene. CDR3 length: 13 residues. From germline, CDR1 is SGDLS and CDR2 YYNGEE. The germline V and J ends were trimmed by 3 bases and 3 bases, with 6 bases remaining between them.

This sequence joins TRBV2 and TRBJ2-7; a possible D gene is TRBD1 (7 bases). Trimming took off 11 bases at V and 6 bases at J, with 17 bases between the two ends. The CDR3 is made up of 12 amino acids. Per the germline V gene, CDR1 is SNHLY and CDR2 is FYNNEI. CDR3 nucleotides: TGTGCCGGGGGGACAGTCCTAGGCGAGCAGTACTTC. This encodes CAGGTVLGEQYF.

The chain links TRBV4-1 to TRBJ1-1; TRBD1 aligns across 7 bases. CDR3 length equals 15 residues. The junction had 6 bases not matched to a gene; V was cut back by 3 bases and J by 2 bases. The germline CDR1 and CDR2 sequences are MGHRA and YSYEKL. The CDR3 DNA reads TGCGCCAGCAGCCAGCAGGGGGTGGAAAACACTGAAGCTTTCTTT. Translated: CASSQQGVENTEAFF.

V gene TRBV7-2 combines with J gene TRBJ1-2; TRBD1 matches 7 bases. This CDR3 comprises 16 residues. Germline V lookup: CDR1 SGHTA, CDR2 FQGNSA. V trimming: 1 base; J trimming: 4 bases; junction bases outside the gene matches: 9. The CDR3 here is CASSLVMGQPLYGYTF. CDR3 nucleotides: TGTGCCAGCAGCTTAGTGATGGGACAGCCTCTCTATGGCTACACCTTC.

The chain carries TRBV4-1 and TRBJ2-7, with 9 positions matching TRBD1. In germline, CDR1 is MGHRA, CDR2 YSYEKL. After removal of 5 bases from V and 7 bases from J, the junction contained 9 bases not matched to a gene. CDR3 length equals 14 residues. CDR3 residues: CASSSWTGEGEQYF. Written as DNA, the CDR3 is TGCGCCAGCAGCTCCTGGACAGGGGAGGGTGAGCAGTACTTC.

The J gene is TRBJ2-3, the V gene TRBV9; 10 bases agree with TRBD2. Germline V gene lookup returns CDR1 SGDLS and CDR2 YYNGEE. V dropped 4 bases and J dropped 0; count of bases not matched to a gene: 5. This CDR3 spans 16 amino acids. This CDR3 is CASSSRSGRSTDTQYF. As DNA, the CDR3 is TGTGCCAGCAGCTCCCGTAGCGGGAGGAGCACAGATACGCAGTATTTT. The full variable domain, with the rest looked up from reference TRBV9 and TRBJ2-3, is DSGVTQTPKHLITATGQRVTLRCSPRSGDLSVYWYQQSLDQGLQFLIQYYNGEERAKGNILERFSAQQFPDLHSELNLSSLELGDSALYFCASSSRSGRSTDTQYFGPGTRLTVL.